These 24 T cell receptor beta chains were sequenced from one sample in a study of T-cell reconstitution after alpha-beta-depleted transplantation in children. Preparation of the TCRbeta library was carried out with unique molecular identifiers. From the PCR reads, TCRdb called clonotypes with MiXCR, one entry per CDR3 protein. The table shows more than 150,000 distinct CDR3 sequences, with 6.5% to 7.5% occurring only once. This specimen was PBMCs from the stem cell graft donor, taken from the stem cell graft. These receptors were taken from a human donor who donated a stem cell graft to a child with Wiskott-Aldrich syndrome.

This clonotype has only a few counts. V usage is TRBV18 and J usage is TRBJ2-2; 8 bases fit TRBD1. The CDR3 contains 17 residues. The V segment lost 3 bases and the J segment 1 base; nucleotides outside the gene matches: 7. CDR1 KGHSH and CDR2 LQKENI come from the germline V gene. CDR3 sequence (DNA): TGTGCCAGCTCACCGTCCTTTGGGACAGGGAACACCGGGGAGCTGTTTTTT. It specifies CASSPSFGTGNTGELFF.

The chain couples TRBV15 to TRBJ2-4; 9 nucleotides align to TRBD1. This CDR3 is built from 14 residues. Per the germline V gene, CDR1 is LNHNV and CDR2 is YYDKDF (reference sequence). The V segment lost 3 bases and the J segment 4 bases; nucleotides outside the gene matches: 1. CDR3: CATSSGTGKNIQYF. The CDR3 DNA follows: TGTGCCACCAGCAGCGGGACAGGGAAAAACATTCAGTACTTC.

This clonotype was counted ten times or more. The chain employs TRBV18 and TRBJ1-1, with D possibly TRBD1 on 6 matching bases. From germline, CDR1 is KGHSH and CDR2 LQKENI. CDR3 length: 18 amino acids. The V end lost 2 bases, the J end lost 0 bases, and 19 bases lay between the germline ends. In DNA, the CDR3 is TGTGCCAGCTCACCATCTCGTCTGACAGGTAAACTGAACACTGAAGCTTTCTTT. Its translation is CASSPSRLTGKLNTEAFF.

The CDR3 DNA reads TGTGCCAGCAGTCCGAGGGACGGGACGATGGGAGCCAACGTCCTGACTTTC. Translation: CASSPRDGTMGANVLTF. This rearrangement joins TRBV12-3 or TRBV12-4 to TRBJ2-6; D tentatively fits TRBD1 or TRBD2 (5 bases each). CDR3 length: 17 amino acids. V lost 5 bases and J lost 7, with 21 bases in between.

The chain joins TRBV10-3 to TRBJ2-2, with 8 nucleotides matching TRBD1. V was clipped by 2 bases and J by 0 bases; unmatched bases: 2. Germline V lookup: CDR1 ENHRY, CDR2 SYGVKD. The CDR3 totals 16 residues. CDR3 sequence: CAISEGQGSNTGELFF. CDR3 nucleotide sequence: TGTGCCATCAGTGAGGGACAGGGCTCGAACACCGGGGAGCTGTTTTTT.

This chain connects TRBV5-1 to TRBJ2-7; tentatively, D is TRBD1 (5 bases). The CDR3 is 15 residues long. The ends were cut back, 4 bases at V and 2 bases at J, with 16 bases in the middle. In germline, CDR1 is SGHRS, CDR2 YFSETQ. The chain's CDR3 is CASSPGEQGPYEQYF. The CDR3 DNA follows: TGCGCCAGCAGCCCGGGCGAGCAGGGCCCCTACGAGCAGTACTTC.

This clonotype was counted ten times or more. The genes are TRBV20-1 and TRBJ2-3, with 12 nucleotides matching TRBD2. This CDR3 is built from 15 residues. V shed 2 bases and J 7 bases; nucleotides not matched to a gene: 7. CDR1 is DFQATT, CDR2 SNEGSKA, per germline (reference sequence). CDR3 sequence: CSARPLAGGLHTQYF. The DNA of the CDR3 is TGCAGTGCTAGACCCCTAGCGGGAGGGCTACATACGCAGTATTTT.

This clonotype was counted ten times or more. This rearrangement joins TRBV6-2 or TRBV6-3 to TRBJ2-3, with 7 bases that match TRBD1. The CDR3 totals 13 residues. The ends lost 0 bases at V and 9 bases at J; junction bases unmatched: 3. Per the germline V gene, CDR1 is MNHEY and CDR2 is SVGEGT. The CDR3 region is CASSYSGTATQYF. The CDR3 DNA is TGTGCCAGCAGTTACTCCGGGACAGCCACGCAGTATTTT.

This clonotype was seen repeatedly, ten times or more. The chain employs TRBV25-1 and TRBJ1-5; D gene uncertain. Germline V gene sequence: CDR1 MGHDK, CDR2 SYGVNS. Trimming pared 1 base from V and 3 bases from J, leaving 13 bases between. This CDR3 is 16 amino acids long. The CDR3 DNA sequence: TGTGCCAGCAGTGAATCAAAACTAAGTTCCAATCAGCCCCAGCATTTT. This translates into CASSESKLSSNQPQHF. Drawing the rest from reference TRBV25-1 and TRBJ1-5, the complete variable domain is EADIYQTPRYLVIGTGKKITLECSQTMGHDKMYWYQQDPGMELHLIHYSYGVNSTEKGDLSSESTVSRIRTEHFPLTLESARPSHTSQYLCASSESKLSSNQPQHFGDGTRLSIL.

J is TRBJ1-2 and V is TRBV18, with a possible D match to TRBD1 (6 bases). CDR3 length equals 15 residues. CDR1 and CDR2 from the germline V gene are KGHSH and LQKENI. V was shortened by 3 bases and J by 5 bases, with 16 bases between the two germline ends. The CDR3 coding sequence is TGTGCCAGCTCACCCTTCGACAGGCCGGAGTATGGCTACACCTTC. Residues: CASSPFDRPEYGYTF.

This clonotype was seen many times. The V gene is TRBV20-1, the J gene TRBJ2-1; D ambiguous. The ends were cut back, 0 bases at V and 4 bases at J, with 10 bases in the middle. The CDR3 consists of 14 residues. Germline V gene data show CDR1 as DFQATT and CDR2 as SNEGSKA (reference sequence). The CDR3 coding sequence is TGCAGTGCTAGAGATCGTGGGATTTACAATGAGCAGTTCTTC. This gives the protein CSARDRGIYNEQFF.

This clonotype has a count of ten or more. This CDR3 reads CSVENGPGNTIYF. CDR3 DNA sequence: TGCAGCGTTGAAAACGGCCCTGGAAACACCATATATTTT. V usage is TRBV29-1 and J usage is TRBJ1-3; unclear D gene. Germline V gene data show CDR1 as SQVTM and CDR2 as ANQGSEA. Trimming took 2 bases from V and 2 from J, leaving 7 bases between them. The CDR3 runs to 13 residues.

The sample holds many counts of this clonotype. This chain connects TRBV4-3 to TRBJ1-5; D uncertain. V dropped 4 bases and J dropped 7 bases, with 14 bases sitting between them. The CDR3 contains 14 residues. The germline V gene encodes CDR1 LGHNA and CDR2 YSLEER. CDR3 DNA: TGCGCCAGCAGCCCCATCCCAGATAGGCAGCCCCAGCATTTT. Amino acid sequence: CASSPIPDRQPQHF.

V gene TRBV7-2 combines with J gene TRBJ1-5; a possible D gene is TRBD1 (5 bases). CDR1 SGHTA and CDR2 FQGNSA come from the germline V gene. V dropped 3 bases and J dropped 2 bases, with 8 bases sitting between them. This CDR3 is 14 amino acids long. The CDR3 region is CASSFGHRNQPQHF. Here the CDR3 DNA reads TGTGCCAGCAGCTTCGGACACCGCAATCAGCCCCAGCATTTT.

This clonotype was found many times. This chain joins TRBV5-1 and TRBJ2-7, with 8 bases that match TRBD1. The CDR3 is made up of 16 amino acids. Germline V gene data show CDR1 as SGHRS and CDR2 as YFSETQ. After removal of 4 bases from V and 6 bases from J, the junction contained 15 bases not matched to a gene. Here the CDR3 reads CASSPVSRGHLGEQYF. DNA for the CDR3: TGCGCCAGCAGCCCGGTTAGCAGGGGGCATCTCGGCGAGCAGTACTTC.

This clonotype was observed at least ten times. The CDR3 is CASTPPRGTQYF. The CDR3 DNA sequence: TGTGCCAGCACCCCTCCCCGGGGTACGCAGTATTTT. This chain uses TRBV28 with TRBJ2-3; D is perhaps TRBD2 (5 bases). Germline V CDR1 and CDR2: MDHEN, SYDVKM. The ends were cut back, 7 bases at V and 8 bases at J, with 13 bases in the middle. The CDR3 consists of 12 residues.

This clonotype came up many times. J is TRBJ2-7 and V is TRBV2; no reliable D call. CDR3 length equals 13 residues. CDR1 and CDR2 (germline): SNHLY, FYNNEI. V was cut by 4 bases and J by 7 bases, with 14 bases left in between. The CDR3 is CASSAWAGHEQYF. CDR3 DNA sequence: TGTGCCAGCAGTGCATGGGCAGGTCATGAGCAGTACTTC.

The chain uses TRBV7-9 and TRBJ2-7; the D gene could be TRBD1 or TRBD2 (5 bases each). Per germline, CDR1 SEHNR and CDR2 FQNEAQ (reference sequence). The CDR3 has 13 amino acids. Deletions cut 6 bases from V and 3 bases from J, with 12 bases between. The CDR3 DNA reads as TGTGCCAGCAGGGTGGGGACGGGCTACGAGCAGTACTTC. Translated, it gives CASRVGTGYEQYF.

The CDR3 here is CSVGVRNNEQFF. DNA for the CDR3: TGCAGCGTTGGCGTCCGCAACAATGAGCAGTTCTTC. V is TRBV29-1 and J is TRBJ2-1, with D unresolved. There are 12 residues in the CDR3. Trimming shortened V by 4 bases and J by 5 bases, and 9 bases separated the two germline ends. CDR1 SQVTM and CDR2 ANQGSEA come from the germline V gene.

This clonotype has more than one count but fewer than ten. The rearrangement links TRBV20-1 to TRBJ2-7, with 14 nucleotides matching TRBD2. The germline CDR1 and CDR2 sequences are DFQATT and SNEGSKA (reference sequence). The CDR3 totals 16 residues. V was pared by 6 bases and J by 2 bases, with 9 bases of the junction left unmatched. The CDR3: CSAPGLAGGKTYEQYF. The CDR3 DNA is TGCAGTGCCCCCGGACTAGCGGGGGGTAAGACCTACGAGCAGTACTTC.

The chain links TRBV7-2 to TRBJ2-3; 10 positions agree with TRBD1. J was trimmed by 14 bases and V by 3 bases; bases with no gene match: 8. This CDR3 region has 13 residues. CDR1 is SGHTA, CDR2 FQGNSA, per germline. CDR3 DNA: TGTGCCAGCAGCTTCCTCGGGACAGGGGATCCGTATTTT. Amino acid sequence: CASSFLGTGDPYF. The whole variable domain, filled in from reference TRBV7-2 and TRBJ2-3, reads GAGVSQSPSNKVTEKGKDVELRCDPISGHTALYWYRQSLGQGLEFLIYFQGNSAPDKSGLPSDRFSAERTGGSVSTLTIQRTQQEDSAVYLCASSFLGTGDPYFGPGTRLTVL.

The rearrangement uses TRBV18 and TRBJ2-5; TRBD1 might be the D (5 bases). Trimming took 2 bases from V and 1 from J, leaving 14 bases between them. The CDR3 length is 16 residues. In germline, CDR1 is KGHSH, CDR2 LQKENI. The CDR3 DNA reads TGTGCCAGCTCACCATCGATTAAGGGGCTCCAAGAGACCCAGTACTTC. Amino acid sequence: CASSPSIKGLQETQYF.

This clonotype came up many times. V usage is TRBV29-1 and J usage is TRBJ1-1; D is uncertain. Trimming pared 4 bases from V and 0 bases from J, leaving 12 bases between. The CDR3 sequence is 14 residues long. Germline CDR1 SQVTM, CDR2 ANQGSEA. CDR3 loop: CSVVAQRVNTEAFF. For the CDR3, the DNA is TGCAGCGTTGTTGCCCAAAGGGTGAACACTGAAGCTTTCTTT.

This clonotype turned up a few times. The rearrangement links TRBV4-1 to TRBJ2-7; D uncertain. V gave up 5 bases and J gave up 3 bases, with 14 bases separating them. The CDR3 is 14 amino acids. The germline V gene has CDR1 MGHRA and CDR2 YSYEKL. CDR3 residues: CASSSPVWSYEQYF. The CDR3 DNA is TGCGCCAGCAGCTCCCCGGTTTGGAGCTACGAGCAGTACTTC.